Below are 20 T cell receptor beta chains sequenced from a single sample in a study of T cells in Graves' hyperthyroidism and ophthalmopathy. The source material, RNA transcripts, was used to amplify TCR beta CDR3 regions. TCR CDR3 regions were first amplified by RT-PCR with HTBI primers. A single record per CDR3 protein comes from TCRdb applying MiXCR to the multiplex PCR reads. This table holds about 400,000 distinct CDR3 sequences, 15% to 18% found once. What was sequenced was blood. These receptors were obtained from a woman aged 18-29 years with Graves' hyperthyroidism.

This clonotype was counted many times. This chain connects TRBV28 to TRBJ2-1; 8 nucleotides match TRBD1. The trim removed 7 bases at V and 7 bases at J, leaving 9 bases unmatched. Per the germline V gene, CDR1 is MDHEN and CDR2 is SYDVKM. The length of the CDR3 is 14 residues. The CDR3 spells CASISTGGYNEQFF. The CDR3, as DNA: TGTGCCAGCATTTCTACAGGGGGATATAATGAGCAGTTCTTC.

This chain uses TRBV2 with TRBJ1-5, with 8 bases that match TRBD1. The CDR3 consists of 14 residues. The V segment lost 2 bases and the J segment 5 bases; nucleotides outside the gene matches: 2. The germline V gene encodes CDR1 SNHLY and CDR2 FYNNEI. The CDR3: CASSEQGAYQPQHF. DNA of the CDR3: TGTGCCAGCAGTGAACAGGGGGCTTATCAGCCCCAGCATTTT.

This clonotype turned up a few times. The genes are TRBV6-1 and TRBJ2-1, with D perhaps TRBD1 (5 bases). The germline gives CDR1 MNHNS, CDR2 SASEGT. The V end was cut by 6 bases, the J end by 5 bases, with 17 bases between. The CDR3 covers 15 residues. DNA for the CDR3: TGTGCCAGCAGAAAGGGGTTCACCGTTGACAATGAGCAGTTCTTC. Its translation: CASRKGFTVDNEQFF.

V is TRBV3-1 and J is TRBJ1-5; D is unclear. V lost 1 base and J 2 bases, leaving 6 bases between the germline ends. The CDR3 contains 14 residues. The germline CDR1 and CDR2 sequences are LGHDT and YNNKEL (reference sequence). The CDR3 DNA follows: TGTGCCAGCAGCCAAGCGGTGGGCAATCAGCCCCAGCATTTT. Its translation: CASSQAVGNQPQHF.

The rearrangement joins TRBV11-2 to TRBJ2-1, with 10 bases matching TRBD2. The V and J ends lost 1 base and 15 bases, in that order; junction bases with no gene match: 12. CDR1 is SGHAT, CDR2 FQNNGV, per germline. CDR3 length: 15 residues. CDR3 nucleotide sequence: TGTGCCAGCAGCTTAGGGTTTGTAGCGGGGGGCCCGGCGTTCTTC. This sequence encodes CASSLGFVAGGPAFF.

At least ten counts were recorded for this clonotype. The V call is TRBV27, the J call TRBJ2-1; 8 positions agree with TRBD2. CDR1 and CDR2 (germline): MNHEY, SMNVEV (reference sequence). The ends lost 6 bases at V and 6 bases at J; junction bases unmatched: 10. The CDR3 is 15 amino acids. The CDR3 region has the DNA TGTGCCAGCAGCCGAATAGCGGGATGGGGCAATGAGCAGTTCTTC. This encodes CASSRIAGWGNEQFF.

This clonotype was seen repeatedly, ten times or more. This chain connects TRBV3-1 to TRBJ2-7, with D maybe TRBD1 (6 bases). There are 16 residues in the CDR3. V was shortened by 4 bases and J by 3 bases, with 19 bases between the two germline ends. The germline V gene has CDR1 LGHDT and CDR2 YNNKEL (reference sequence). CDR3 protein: CASSPLSTGIVYEQYF. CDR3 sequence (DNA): TGTGCCAGCAGCCCCTTATCTACAGGGATAGTCTACGAGCAGTACTTC.

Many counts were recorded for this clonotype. In DNA, the CDR3 is TGTGCCAGCAGACCTAGGGGCAGTCGCACAGATACGCAGTATTTT. Protein product: CASRPRGSRTDTQYF. The rearrangement links TRBV28 to TRBJ2-3; TRBD1 is a possible D gene (5 bases). V was trimmed by 6 bases and J by 1 base, leaving 14 bases between them. Germline V gene data show CDR1 as MDHEN and CDR2 as SYDVKM. CDR3 size: 15 residues.

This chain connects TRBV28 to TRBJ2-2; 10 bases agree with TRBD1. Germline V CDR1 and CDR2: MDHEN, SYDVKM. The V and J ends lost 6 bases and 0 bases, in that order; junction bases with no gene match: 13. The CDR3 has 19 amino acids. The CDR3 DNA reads TGTGCCAGCAGCTCCTTATGGACAGGGGGAAGCGCGAACACCGGGGAGCTGTTTTTT. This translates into CASSSLWTGGSANTGELFF.

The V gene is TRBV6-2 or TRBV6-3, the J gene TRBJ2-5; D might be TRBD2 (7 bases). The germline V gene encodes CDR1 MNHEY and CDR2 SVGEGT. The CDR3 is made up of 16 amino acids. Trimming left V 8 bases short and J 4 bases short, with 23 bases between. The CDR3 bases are TGTGCCAGCCTCCCCTTCGGGGGGCGCGTCTTAGAGACCCAGTACTTC. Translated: CASLPFGGRVLETQYF.

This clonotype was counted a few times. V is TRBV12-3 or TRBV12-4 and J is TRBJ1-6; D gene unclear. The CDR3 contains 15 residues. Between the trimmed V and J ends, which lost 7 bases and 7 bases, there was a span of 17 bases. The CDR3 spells CASTQSGLRNSPLHF. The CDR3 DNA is TGTGCCAGCACCCAGTCTGGGCTCCGGAATTCACCCCTCCACTTT.

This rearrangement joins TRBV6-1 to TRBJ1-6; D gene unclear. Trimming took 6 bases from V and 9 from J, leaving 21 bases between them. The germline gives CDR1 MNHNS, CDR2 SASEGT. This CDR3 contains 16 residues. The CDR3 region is CASRSYMGPATSPLHF. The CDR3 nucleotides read TGTGCCAGCAGATCCTACATGGGCCCGGCGACTTCACCCCTCCACTTT.

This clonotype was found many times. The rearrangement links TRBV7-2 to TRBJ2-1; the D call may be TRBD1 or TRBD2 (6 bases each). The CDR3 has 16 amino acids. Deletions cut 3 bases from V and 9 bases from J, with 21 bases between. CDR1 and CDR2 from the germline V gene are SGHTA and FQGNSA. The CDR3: CASSFDEGGGRGEQFF. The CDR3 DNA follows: TGTGCCAGCAGCTTTGACGAGGGGGGAGGTCGGGGTGAGCAGTTCTTC.

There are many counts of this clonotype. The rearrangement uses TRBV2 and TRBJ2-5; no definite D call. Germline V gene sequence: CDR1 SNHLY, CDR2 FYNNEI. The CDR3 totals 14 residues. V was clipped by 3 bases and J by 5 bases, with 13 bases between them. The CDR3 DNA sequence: TGTGCCAGCAGTGAGATGTTCACCGGGGAGACCCAGTACTTC. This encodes CASSEMFTGETQYF.

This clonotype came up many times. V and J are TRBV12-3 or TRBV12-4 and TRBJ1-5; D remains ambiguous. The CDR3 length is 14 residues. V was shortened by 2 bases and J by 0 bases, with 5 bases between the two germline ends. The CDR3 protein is CASSLLISNQPQHF. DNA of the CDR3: TGTGCCAGCAGTTTACTCATTAGCAATCAGCCCCAGCATTTT.

The CDR3 nucleotides are TGTGCCAGCAGTGAAGCGTCGGCCGTGAGCTCCTACAATGAGCAGTTCTTC. It yields the protein CASSEASAVSSYNEQFF. This chain uses TRBV2 with TRBJ2-1; D remains unclear. The CDR3 has 17 amino acids. Germline CDR1 is SNHLY and CDR2 is FYNNEI. V lost 0 bases and J 0 bases, leaving 12 bases between the germline ends.

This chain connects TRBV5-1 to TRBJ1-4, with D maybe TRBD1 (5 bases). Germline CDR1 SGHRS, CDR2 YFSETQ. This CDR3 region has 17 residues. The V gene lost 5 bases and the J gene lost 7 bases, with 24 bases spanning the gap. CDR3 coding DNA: TGCGCCAGCAGGCCGACCGAGGCCCAGGGACGGAGTGAAAAACTGTTTTTT. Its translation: CASRPTEAQGRSEKLFF.

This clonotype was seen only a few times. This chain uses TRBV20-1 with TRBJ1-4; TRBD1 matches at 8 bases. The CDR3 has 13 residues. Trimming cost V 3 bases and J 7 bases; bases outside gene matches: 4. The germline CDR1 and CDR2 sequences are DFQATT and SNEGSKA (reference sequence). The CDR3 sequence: CSASTTGGEKLFF. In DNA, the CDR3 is TGCAGTGCTAGTACAACAGGGGGTGAAAAACTGTTTTTT.

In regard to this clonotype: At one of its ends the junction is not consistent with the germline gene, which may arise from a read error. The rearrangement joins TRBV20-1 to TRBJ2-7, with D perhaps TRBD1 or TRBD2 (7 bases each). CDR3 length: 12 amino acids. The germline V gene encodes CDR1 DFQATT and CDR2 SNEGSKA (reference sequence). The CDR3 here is CSTGEGRYVQYF. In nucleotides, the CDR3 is TGCAGTACAGGGGAGGGGAGGTACGTGCAGTACTTC.

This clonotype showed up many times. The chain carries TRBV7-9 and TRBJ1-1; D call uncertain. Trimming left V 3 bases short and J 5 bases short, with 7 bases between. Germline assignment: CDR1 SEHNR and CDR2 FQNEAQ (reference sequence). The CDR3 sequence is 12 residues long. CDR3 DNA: TGTGCCAGCAGCTTCGACATGACTGAAGCTTTCTTT. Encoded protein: CASSFDMTEAFF.